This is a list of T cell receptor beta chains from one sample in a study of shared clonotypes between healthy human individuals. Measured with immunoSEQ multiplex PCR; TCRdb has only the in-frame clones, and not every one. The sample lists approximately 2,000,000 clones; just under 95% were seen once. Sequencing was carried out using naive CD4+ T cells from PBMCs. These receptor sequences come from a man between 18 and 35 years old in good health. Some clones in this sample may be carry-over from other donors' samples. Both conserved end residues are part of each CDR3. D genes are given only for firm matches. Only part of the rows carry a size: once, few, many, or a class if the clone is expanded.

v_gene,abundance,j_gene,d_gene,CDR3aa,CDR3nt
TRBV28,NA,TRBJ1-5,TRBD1,CASSTPTGGLQPQHF,TGTGCCAGCAGTACCCCTACAGGGGGCCTTCAGCCCCAGCATTTT
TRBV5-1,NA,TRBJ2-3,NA,CASRAGSSTDTQYF,TGCGCCAGCAGAGCGGGCTCTAGCACAGATACGCAGTATTTT
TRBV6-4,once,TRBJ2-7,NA,CASGAWARDEQYF,TGTGCCAGCGGAGCTTGGGCGCGGGACGAGCAGTACTTC
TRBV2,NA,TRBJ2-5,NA,CASSYRVGETQYF,TGTGCCAGCAGTTACAGGGTTGGAGAGACCCAGTACTTC
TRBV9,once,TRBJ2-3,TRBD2,CASSVTSSGTLTDTQYF,TGTGCCAGCAGCGTAACGTCTAGCGGAACCCTCACAGATACGCAGTATTTT
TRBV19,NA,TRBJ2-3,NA,CASSLPGGGAPDTQYF,TGTGCCAGTAGCCTCCCGGGCGGCGGGGCCCCGGATACGCAGTATTTT
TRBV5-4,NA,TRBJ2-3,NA,CASSLKSTTDTQYF,TGTGCCAGCAGCTTGAAAAGTACGACAGATACGCAGTATTTT
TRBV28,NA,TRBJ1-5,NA,CASRFGSPSRPQHF,TGTGCCAGCAGATTCGGCTCACCCTCGAGGCCCCAGCATTTT
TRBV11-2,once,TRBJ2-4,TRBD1,CASRDTGTGNIQYF,TGTGCCAGCAGGGATACCGGGACAGGGAACATTCAGTACTTC
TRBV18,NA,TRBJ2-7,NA,CASSPNLQGDEQYF,TGTGCCAGCTCACCTAACCTACAGGGAGACGAGCAGTACTTC
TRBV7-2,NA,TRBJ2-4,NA,CASSPTTLASLAKNIQYF,TGTGCCAGCAGCCCCACCACGCTTGCGAGTCTAGCCAAAAACATTCAGTACTTC
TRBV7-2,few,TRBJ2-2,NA,CASSRYTGELFF,TGTGCCAGCAGCCGTTACACCGGGGAGCTGTTTTTT
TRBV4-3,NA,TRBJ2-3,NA,CASSQLWGDTQYF,TGCGCCAGCAGCCAGCTATGGGGGGATACGCAGTATTTT
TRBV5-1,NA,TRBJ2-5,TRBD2,CASSRLAGNQETQYF,TGCGCCAGCAGCCGACTAGCGGGAAACCAAGAGACCCAGTACTTC
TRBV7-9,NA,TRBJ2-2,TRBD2,CASSPTAISGKGGELFF,TGTGCCAGCAGCCCCACCGCTATTAGCGGGAAGGGCGGGGAGCTGTTTTTT
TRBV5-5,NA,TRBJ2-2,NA,CASTGGANTGELFF,TGTGCCAGCACCGGGGGAGCGAACACCGGGGAGCTGTTTTTT
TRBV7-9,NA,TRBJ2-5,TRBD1,CASSAGGQGETQYF,TGTGCCAGCAGCGCAGGGGGCCAGGGGGAGACCCAGTACTTC
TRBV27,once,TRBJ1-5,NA,CASQQGSGQPQHF,TGTGCCAGCCAACAGGGTTCGGGGCAGCCCCAGCATTTT
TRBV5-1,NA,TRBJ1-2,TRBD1,CASSGIDRAYGYTF,TGCGCCAGCAGCGGGATTGACAGGGCCTATGGCTACACCTTC
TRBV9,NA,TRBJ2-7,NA,CASSVAASQGYEQYF,TGTGCCAGCAGCGTAGCGGCATCCCAGGGCTACGAGCAGTACTTC
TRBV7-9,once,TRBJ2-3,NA,CASLFRAADTQYF,TGTGCCAGCCTCTTTCGGGCGGCAGATACGCAGTATTTT
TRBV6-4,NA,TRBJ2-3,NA,CASSDGDTQYF,TGTGCCAGCAGTGATGGAGATACGCAGTATTTT
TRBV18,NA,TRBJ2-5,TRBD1,CASSRTGSQETQYF,TGTGCCAGCTCGCGGACAGGCTCTCAAGAGACCCAGTACTTC
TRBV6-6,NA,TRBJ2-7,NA,CASSYPVGRTYEQYF,TGTGCCAGCAGTTACCCAGTGGGGAGGACCTACGAGCAGTACTTC
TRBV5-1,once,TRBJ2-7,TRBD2,CASSLLAGGNYEQYF,TGCGCCAGCAGCTTGCTAGCGGGTGGAAACTACGAGCAGTACTTC
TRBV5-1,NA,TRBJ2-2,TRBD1,CASKGQGVTGELFF,TGCGCCAGCAAGGGACAGGGAGTAACCGGGGAGCTGTTTTTT
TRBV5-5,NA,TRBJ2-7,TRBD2,CASSAGTSAYYEQYF,TGTGCCAGCAGCGCCGGGACTAGCGCCTACTACGAGCAGTACTTC
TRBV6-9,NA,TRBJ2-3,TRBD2,CASTGGGSTDTQYF,TGTGCCAGCACCGGGGGGGGAAGCACAGATACGCAGTATTTT
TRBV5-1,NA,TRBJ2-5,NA,CASSLGLAHQETQYF,TGCGCCAGCAGCTTGGGCCTAGCGCATCAAGAGACCCAGTACTTC
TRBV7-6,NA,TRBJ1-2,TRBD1,CASSPAGQGDYGYTF,TGTGCCAGCAGCCCCGCTGGACAGGGGGACTATGGCTACACCTTC
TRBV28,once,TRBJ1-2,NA,CASSPPGRRTYGYTF,TGTGCCAGCAGTCCCCCGGGCAGACGGACCTATGGCTACACCTTC
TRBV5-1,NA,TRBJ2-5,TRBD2,CASSIGTSGRVLGETQYF,TGCGCCAGCAGCATCGGGACTAGCGGGAGGGTCCTGGGAGAGACCCAGTACTTC
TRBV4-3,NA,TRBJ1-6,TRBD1,CASSRDRGYSPLHF,TGCGCCAGCAGCCGAGACAGGGGATATTCACCCCTCCACTTT
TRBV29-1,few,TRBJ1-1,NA,CSVRDLGTEAFF,TGCAGCGTCCGGGACCTGGGAACTGAAGCTTTCTTT
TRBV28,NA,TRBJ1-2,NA,CASTPRDLRNYGYTF,TGTGCCAGCACCCCCCGGGACCTAAGGAACTATGGCTACACCTTC
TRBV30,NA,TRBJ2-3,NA,CAWSGGYYTQYF,TGTGCCTGGAGTGGGGGGTACTATACGCAGTATTTT
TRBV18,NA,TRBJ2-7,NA,CASSPNLQGEEQYF,TGTGCCAGCTCACCAAACTTACAGGGTGAGGAGCAGTACTTC
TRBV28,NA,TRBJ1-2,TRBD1,CASRTGVGGYTF,TGTGCCAGCAGAACAGGGGTGGGTGGCTACACCTTC
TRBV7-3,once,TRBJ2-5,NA,CASSSQETQYF,TGTGCCAGCAGCTCCCAAGAGACCCAGTACTTC
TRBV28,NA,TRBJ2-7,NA,CASSLGPRDYEQYF,TGTGCCAGCAGTTTGGGGCCCCGCGACTACGAGCAGTACTTC
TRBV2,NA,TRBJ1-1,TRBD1,CARYRGVGTEAFF,TGTGCCAGATACAGGGGAGTGGGCACTGAAGCTTTCTTT
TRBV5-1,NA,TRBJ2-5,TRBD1,CASSLGTGGETQYF,TGCGCCAGCAGCTTGGGGACAGGGGGCGAGACCCAGTACTTC
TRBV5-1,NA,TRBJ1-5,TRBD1,CASSLVGGREPQHF,TGCGCCAGCAGCTTGGTAGGGGGCCGTGAGCCCCAGCATTTT
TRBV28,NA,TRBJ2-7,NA,CASSHAQISGHEQYF,TGTGCCAGCAGCCACGCGCAAATATCGGGCCACGAGCAGTACTTC
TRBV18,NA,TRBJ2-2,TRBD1,CASSPTGGAMLYTGELFF,TGTGCCAGCTCACCCACAGGGGGCGCGATGTTGTACACCGGGGAGCTGTTTTTT
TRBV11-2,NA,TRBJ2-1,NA,CASSQGMRGPSFF,TGTGCCAGCAGCCAGGGGATGCGCGGCCCGTCGTTCTTC
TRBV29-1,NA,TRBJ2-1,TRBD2,CSAVAGTRVAYNEQFF,TGCAGCGCTGTAGCGGGCACAAGGGTAGCGTACAATGAGCAGTTCTTC
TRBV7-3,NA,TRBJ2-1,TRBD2,CASSSGTGTSGVDEQFF,TGTGCCAGCAGCTCAGGCACCGGGACTAGCGGGGTCGATGAGCAGTTCTTC
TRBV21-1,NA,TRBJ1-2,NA,CASNGNYGYTF,TGTGCCAGCAACGGTAACTATGGCTACACCTTC
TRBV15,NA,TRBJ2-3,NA,CATSRVMADTQYF,TGTGCCACCAGCAGAGTGATGGCAGATACGCAGTATTTT